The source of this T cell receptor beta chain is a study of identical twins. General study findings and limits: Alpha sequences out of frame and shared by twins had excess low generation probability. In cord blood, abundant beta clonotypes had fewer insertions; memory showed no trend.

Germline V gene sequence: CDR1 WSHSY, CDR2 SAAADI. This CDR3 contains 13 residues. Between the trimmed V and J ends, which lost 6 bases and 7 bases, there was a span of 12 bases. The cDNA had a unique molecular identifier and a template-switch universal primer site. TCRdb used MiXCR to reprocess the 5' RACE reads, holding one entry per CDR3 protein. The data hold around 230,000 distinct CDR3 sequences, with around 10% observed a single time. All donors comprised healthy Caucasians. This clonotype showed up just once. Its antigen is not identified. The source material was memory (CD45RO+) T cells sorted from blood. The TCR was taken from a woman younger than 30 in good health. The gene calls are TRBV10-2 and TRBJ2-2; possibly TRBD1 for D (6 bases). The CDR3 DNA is TGCGCCAGCAGAATCCAGGGGTACGGGGAGCTGTTTTTT. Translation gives CASRIQGYGELFF.